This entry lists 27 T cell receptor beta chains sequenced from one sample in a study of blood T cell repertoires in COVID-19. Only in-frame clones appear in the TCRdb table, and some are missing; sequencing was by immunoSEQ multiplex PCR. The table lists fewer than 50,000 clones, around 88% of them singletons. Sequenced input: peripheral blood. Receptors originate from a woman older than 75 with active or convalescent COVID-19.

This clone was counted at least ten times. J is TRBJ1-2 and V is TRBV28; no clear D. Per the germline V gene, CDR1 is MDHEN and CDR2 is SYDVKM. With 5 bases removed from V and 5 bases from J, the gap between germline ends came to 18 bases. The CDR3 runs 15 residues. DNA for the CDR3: TGTGCCAGCAGTCTACCGACGCGGGCTGGGTATGGCTACACCTTC. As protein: CASSLPTRAGYGYTF.

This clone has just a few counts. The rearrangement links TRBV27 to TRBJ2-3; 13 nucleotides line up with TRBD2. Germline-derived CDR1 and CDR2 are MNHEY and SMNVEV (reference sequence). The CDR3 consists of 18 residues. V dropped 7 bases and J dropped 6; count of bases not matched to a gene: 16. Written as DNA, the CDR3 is TGTGCCAGCATGGAGATTTGGGGACTAGCGGGGTTTTGGGATACGCAGTATTTT. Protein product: CASMEIWGLAGFWDTQYF.

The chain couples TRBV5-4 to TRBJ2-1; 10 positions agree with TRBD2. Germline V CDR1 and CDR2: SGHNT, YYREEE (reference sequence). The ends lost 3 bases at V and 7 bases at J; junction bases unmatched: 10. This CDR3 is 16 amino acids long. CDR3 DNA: TGTGCCAGCAGCTCCCAAAGCGGGAGGGGCGTTAATGAGCAGTTCTTC. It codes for CASSSQSGRGVNEQFF. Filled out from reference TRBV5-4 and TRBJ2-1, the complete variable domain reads ETGVTQSPTHLIKTRGQQVTLRCSSQSGHNTVSWYQQALGQGPQFIFQYYREEENGRGNFPPRFSGLQFPNYSSELNVNALELDDSALYLCASSSQSGRGVNEQFFGPGTRLTVL.

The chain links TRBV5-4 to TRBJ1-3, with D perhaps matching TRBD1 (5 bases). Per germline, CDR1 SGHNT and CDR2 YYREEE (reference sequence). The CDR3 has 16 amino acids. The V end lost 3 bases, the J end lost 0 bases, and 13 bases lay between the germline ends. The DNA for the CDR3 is TGTGCCAGCAGCTCTACGGGGGAAATCTCTGGAAACACCATATATTTT. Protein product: CASSSTGEISGNTIYF.

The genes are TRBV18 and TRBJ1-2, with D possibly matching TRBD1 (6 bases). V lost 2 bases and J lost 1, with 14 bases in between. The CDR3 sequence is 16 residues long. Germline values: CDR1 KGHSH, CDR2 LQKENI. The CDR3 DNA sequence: TGTGCCAGCTCACCAACCCAGGGGAGAGATAACTATGGCTACACCTTC. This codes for CASSPTQGRDNYGYTF. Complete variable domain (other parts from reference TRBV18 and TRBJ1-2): NAGVMQNPRHLVRRRGQEARLRCSPMKGHSHVYWYRQLPEEGLKFMVYLQKENIIDESGMPKERFSAEFPKEGPSILRIQQVVRGDSAAYFCASSPTQGRDNYGYTFGSGTRLTVV.

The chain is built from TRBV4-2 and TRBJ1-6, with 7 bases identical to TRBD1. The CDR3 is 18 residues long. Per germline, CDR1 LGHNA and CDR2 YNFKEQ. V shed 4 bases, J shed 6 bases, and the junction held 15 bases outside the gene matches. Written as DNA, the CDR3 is TGTGCCAGCAGCCGAGTAACAGGGGCCGCAGAAATTAATTCACCCCTCCACTTT. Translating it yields CASSRVTGAAEINSPLHF.

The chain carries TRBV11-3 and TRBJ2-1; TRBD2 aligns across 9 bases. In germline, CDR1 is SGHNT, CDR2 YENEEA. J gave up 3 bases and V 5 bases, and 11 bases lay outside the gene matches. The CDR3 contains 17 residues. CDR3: CASSVGLAGGVYNEQFF. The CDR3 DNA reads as TGTGCCAGCAGCGTAGGGTTGGCGGGAGGGGTCTACAATGAGCAGTTCTTC.

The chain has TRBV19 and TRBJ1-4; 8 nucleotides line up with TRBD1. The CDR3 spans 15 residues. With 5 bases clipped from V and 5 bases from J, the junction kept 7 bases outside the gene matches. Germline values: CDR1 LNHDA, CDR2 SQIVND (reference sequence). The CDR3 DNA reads TGTGCCAGTAGTGACAACAGGGGGAGGAATGAAAAACTGTTTTTT. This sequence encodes CASSDNRGRNEKLFF.

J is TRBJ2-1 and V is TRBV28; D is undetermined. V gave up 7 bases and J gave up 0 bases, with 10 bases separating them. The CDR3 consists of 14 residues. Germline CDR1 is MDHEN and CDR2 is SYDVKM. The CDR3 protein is CASTTTYSYNEQFF. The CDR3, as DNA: TGTGCCAGCACAACTACCTACTCCTACAATGAGCAGTTCTTC.

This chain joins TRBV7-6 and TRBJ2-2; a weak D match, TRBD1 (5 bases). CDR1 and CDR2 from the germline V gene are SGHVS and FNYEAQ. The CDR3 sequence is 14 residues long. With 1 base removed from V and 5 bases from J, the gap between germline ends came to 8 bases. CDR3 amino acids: CASSLDRTTGELFF. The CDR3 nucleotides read TGTGCCAGCAGCTTAGACAGGACAACCGGGGAGCTGTTTTTT. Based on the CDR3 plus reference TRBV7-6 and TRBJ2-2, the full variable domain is GAGVSQSPRYKVTKRGQDVALRCDPISGHVSLYWYRQALGQGPEFLTYFNYEAQQDKSGLPNDRFSAERPEGSISTLTIQRTEQRDSAMYRCASSLDRTTGELFFGEGSRLTVL.

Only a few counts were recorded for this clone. The CDR3 DNA is TGTGCCAGCAGCGGATCCCAGGGTGGAACATCCTACAATGAGCAGTTCTTC. It codes for CASSGSQGGTSYNEQFF. This chain joins TRBV9 and TRBJ2-1; D may be TRBD1 (5 bases). Trimming removed 3 bases from V and 1 base from J, with 17 bases in between. This CDR3 has 17 residues. Germline V gene data show CDR1 as SGDLS and CDR2 as YYNGEE.

CDR3 DNA: TGTGCCAGCAGCTCTAGCGGACTATACAATGAGCAGTTCTTC. Protein: CASSSSGLYNEQFF. The chain has TRBV11-2 and TRBJ2-1; 7 bases fit TRBD2. Germline CDR1 reads SGHAT; CDR2 reads FQNNGV. This CDR3 is 14 amino acids long. With V trimmed by 4 bases and J by 4 bases, 4 bases remained unmatched.

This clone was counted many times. Written as DNA, the CDR3 is TGCGCCAGCAGCCTCCGGGACAGGAAATACAATGAGCAGTTCTTC. It codes for CASSLRDRKYNEQFF. This chain joins TRBV5-1 and TRBJ2-1; 8 nucleotides align to TRBD1. From germline, CDR1 is SGHRS and CDR2 YFSETQ. The CDR3 totals 15 residues. The trim removed 4 bases at V and 4 bases at J, leaving 7 bases unmatched.

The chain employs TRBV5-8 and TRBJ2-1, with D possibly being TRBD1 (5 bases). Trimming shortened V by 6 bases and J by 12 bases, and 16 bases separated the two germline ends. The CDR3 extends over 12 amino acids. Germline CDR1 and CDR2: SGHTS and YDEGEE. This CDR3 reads CASNNAWGRQFF. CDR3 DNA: TGTGCCAGCAACAACGCATGGGGCAGGCAGTTCTTC.

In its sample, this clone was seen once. The CDR3 coding sequence is TGCGCCAGCAGCTTGGCGGGAGGCCCAGAGACCCAGTACTTC. It yields the protein CASSLAGGPETQYF. The chain links TRBV5-1 to TRBJ2-5, with TRBD2 identical over 7 bases. The germline gives CDR1 SGHRS, CDR2 YFSETQ. With 0 bases clipped from V and 4 bases from J, the junction kept 3 bases outside the gene matches. The CDR3 sequence is 14 residues long.

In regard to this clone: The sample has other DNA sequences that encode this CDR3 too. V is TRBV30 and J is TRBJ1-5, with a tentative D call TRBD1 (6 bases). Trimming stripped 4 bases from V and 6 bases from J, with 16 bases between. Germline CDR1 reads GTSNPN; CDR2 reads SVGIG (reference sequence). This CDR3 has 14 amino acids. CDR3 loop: CAWMQGGGGQPQHF. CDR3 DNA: TGTGCCTGGATGCAAGGGGGAGGGGGTCAGCCCCAGCATTTT.

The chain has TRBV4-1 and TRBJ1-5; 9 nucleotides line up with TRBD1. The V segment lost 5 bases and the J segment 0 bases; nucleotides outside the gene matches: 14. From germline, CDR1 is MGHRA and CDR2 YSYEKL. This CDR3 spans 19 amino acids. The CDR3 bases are TGCGCCAGCAGCGCACAACCGGGACAGGGAGCGGGTAGCAATCAGCCCCAGCATTTT. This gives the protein CASSAQPGQGAGSNQPQHF.

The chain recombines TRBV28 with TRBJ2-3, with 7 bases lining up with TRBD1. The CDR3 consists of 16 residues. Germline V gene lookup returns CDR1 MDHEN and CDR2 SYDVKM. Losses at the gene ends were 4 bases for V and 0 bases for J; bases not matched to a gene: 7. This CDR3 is CASSSLGTVSTDTQYF. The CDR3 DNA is TGTGCCAGCAGTTCTCTAGGGACAGTAAGCACAGATACGCAGTATTTT.

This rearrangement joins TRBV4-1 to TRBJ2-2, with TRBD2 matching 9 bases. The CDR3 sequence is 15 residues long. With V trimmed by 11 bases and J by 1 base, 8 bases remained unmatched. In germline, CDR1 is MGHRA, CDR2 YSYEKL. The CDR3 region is CACCRLAENTGELFF. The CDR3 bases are TGCGCCTGCTGCCGACTAGCGGAGAACACCGGGGAGCTGTTTTTT.

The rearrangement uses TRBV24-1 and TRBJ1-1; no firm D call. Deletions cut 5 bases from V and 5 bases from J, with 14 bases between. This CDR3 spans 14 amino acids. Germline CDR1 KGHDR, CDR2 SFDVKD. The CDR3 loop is CATSADPGGTEAFF. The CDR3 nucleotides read TGTGCCACCAGTGCCGACCCGGGTGGGACTGAAGCTTTCTTT.

The CDR3 DNA follows: TGTGCCACCAGCAGAGAGTCGGCGGGAGGGCACCGTACGCAGTATTTT. Translated, it gives CATSRESAGGHRTQYF. The rearrangement links TRBV15 to TRBJ2-3; 9 bases fit TRBD2. The CDR3 is 16 residues long. V shed 0 bases and J 8 bases; nucleotides not matched to a gene: 9. Germline V gives CDR1 LNHNV, CDR2 YYDKDF (reference sequence).

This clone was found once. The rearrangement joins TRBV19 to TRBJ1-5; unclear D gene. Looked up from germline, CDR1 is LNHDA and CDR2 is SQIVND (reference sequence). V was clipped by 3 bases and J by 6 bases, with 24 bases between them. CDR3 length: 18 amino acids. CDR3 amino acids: CASSMALVGSSATQPQHF. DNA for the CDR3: TGTGCCAGTAGTATGGCTCTAGTCGGGTCCTCAGCAACTCAGCCCCAGCATTTT.

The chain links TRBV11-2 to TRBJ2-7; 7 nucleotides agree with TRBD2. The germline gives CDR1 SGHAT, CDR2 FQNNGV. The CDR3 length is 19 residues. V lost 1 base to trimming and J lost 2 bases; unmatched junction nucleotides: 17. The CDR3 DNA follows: TGTGCCAGCAGCTTAGTCACAGACAATACCGGGACTAACCCCTACGAGCAGTACTTC. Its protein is CASSLVTDNTGTNPYEQYF.

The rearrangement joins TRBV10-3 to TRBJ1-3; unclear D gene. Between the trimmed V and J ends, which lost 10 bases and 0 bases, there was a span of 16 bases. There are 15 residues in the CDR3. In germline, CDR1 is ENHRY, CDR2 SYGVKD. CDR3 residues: CATTPDSYSGNTIYF. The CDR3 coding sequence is TGTGCCACCACTCCCGACTCCTACTCTGGAAACACCATATATTTT.

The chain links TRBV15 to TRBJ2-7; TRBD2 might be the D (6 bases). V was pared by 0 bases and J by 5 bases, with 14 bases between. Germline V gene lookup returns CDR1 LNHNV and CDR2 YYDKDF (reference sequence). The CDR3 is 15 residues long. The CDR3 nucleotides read TGTGCCACCAGCAGAGACCCCGGGGCGGGAAACGAGCAGTACTTC. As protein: CATSRDPGAGNEQYF.

CDR3 in DNA: TGTGCCAGCAGCTTATCAAGTAGCGGGAGAGAGACCCAGTACTTC. The encoded protein is CASSLSSSGRETQYF. V gene TRBV7-2 combines with J gene TRBJ2-5; 9 bases align to TRBD2. The CDR3 is made up of 15 amino acids. CDR1 and CDR2 (germline): SGHTA, FQGNSA. V gave up 2 bases and J gave up 4 bases; unmatched junction bases: 5.

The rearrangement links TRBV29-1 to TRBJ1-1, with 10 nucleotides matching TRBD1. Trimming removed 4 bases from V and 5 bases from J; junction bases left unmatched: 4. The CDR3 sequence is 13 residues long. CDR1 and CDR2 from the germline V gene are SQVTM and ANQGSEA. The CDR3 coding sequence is TGCAGCGTTGGGTCGGGACAGGGGACTGAAGCTTTCTTT. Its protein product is CSVGSGQGTEAFF.